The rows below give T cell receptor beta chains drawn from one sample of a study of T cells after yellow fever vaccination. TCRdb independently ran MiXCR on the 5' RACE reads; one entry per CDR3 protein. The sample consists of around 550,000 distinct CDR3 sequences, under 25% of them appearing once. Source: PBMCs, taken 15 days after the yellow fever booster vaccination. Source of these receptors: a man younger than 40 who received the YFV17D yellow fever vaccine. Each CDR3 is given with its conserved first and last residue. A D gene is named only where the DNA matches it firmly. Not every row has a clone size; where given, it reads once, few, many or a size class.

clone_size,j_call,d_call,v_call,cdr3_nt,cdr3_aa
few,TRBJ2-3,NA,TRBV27,TGTGCCAGCAGTTCCCCCGTCCCAGATACGCAGTATTTT,CASSSPVPDTQYF
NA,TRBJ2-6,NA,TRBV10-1,TGCGCCAGCAGTCCGACAGGTGGGACTGGGGCCAACGTCCTGACTTTC,CASSPTGGTGANVLTF
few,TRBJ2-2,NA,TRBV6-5,TGTGCCAGCAGTTATGGGTCGGGTGTGGGCGGGGAGCTGTTTTTT,CASSYGSGVGGELFF
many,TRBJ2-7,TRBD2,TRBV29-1,TGCAGCGTAGACTCCCGGGGGGGCGAGCAGTACTTC,CSVDSRGGEQYF
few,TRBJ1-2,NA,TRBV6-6,TGTGCCAGCAGACCAGGGGCTAACTATGGCTACACCTTC,CASRPGANYGYTF
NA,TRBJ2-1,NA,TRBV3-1,TGTGCCAGCAGCCAAGACTGGACCTCCTACAATGAGCAGTTCTTC,CASSQDWTSYNEQFF
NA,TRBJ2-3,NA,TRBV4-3,TGCGCCAGCAGCCAAGATCCCCTCACAGATACGCAGTATTTT,CASSQDPLTDTQYF
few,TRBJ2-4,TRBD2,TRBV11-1,TGTGCCAGCAGCTCTACACCGGGACTAAGAACGGTAGCCAAAAACATTCAGTACTTC,CASSSTPGLRTVAKNIQYF
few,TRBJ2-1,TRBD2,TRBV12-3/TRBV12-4,TGTGCCAGCAGTTTTGTAGCGGGTTATGAGCAGTTCTTC,CASSFVAGYEQFF
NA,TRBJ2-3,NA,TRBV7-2,TGTGCCAGCAGCTCCCTCGACAGGAGGGTAGATACGCAGTATTTT,CASSSLDRRVDTQYF
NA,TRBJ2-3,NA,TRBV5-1,TGCGCCAGCAGCTCCAGCCCTGAAGATACGCAGTATTTT,CASSSSPEDTQYF
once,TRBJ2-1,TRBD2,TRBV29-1,TGCAGCGTTGATCCGGGACTAGCGGTCTACAATGAGCAGTTCTTC,CSVDPGLAVYNEQFF
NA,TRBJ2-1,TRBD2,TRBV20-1,TGCAGTGCTAGAGATTGGTCCCCAGCTAGCGGGAGGGTCAATGAGCAGTTCTTC,CSARDWSPASGRVNEQFF
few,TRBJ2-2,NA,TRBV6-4,TGTGCCAGCAGCCTCGGGTCGAGCCCCGGGGAGCTGTTTTTT,CASSLGSSPGELFF
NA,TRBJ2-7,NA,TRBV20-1,TGCAGTGTGACGACGGATTCCTACGAGCAGTACTTC,CSVTTDSYEQYF
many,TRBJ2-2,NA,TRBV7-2,TGTGCCAGCAGCCCCGGGGTCGGGGAGCTGTTTTTT,CASSPGVGELFF
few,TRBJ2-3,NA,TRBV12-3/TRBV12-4,TGTGCCAGCAGTCAGACTGGGGGCGGGAAGGCAGATACGCAGTATTTT,CASSQTGGGKADTQYF
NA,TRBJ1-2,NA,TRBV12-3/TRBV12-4,TGTGCCAGCAGTTTCGGGGGGATCTATGGCTACACCTTC,CASSFGGIYGYTF
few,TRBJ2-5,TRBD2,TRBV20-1,TGCAGTGCTAGGACTAGCGGACAAGAGACCCAGTACTTC,CSARTSGQETQYF
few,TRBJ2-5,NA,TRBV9,TGTGCCAGCAGCCCCCGTATCCTCCAAGAGACCCAGTACTTC,CASSPRILQETQYF
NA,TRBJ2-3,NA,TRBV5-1,TGCGCCAGCAGCTCGGCCTCTCCGGGGGATACGCAGTATTTT,CASSSASPGDTQYF
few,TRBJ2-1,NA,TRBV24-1,TGTGCCACCAGTGATTTGGGCGGGACGGGTAATGAGCAGTTCTTC,CATSDLGGTGNEQFF
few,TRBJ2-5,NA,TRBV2,TGTGCCAGCAGTGTGGGGGAGCGAGAGACCCAGTACTTC,CASSVGERETQYF
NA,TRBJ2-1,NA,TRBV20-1,TGCAGTGCTTCGGACCCGTCCCACAATGAGCAGTTCTTC,CSASDPSHNEQFF
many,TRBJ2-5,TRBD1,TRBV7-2,TGTGCCAGCAACCAGGGACAGGGAAAGATACAGACCCAGTACTTC,CASNQGQGKIQTQYF
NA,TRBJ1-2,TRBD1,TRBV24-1,TGTGCCACCAGTGATTCCAAGGACAGGGATTATGGCTACACCTTC,CATSDSKDRDYGYTF
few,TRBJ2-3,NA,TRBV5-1,TGCGCCAGCAGCCAAACCAGGACCGAGGATACGCAGTATTTT,CASSQTRTEDTQYF
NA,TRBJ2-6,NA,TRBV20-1,TGCAGTGCCAGGGACGGTGGGGCCGTCCTGACTTTC,CSARDGGAVLTF
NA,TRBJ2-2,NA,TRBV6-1,TGTGCCAGCTTAACGTGGGGGCCCACCGGGGAGCTGTTTTTT,CASLTWGPTGELFF
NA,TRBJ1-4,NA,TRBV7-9,TGTGCCAGCAGCTTAGCAGTTACCAGCGGGACCTCGGAGGGACTGTTTTTT,CASSLAVTSGTSEGLFF
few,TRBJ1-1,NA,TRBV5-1,TGCGCCAGCAGCCCCCCGGCGGTGAACACTGAAGCTTTCTTT,CASSPPAVNTEAFF
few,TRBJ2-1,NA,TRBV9,TGTGCCAGCAGCGAAATGGGAGACCCCTACAATGAGCAGTTCTTC,CASSEMGDPYNEQFF
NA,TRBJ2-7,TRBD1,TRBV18,TGTGCCAGCTCACCACGGACAGGGAGGACCTACGAGCAGTACTTC,CASSPRTGRTYEQYF
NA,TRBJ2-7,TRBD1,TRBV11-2,TGTGCCAGCAGCTTCCTAACGGGACAGGGATCCTACGAGCAGTACTTC,CASSFLTGQGSYEQYF
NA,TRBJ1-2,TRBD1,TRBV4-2,TGTGCCAGCAGCCAAGAGACAGGGCGGGACTATGGCTACACCTTC,CASSQETGRDYGYTF
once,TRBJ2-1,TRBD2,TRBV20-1,TGCAGTGCTAGTGAGACTAGCGGGGGTTTCTGGCAGTTCTTC,CSASETSGGFWQFF
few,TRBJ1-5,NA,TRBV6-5,TGTGCCAGCAGCCGGAGGGGTAGCAATCAGCCCCAGCATTTT,CASSRRGSNQPQHF
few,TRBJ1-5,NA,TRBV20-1,TGCAGTGCTAGAGATACCGGCACTGGCAATCAGCCCCAGCATTTT,CSARDTGTGNQPQHF
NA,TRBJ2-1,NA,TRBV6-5,TGTGCCAGCAGTTCCACCAGGGAGCAGTTCTTC,CASSSTREQFF
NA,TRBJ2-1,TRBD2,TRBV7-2,TGTGCCAGCAGCCCGCGGACTAGCGGGAGCGATGAGCAGTTCTTC,CASSPRTSGSDEQFF
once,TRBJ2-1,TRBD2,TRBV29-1,TGCAGCGTCTCGGTGAGGGAGGGCTCGAGGGAGCAGTTCTTC,CSVSVREGSREQFF
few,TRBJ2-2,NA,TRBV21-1,TGTGCCAGCAGGGCGAGGGAGACCGGGGAGCTGTTTTTT,CASRARETGELFF
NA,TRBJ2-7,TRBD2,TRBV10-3,TGTGCCACGCACACTAGCGGGAACAACTACGAGCAGTACTTC,CATHTSGNNYEQYF
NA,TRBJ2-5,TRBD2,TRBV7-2,TGTGCCAGCAGCTATACATCTAGCGGGAGGCTCGAGACCCAGTACTTC,CASSYTSSGRLETQYF
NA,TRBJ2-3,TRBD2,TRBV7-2,TGTGCCAGCAGCTTAGCGCAACTAGCGGGAGTTGTTGATACGCAGTATTTT,CASSLAQLAGVVDTQYF
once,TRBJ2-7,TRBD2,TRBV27,TGTGCCAGCAGTTTATTAGCGGGAAATGACTACGAGCAGTACTTC,CASSLLAGNDYEQYF
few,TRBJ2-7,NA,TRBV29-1,TGCAGCGTTGTCGGGAGGGGGCTCTACGAGCAGTACTTC,CSVVGRGLYEQYF
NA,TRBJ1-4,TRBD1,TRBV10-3,TGTGCCATCAGTGACTCGACAGGGAATGAAAAACTGTTTTTT,CAISDSTGNEKLFF
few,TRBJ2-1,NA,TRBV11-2,TGTGCCAGCAGCAGGGACCAGGGATTCTATGAGCAGTTCTTC,CASSRDQGFYEQFF